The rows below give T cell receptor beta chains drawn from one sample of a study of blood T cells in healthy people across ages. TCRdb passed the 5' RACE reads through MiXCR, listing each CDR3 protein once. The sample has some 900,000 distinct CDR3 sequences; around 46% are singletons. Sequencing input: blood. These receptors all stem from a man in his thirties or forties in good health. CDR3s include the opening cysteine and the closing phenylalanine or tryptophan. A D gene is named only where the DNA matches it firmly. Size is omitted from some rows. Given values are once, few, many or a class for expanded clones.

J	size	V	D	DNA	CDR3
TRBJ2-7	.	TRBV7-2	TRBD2	TGTGCCAGCAGCTTCGGCGGGGGGAACAATGAGCAGTACTTC	CASSFGGGNNEQYF
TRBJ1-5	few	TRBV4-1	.	TGCGCCAGCAGCCAAGCGGGGGCGGACAATCAGCCCCAGCATTTT	CASSQAGADNQPQHF
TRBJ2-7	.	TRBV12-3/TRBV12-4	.	TGTGCCAGCAGCCCTCTCGCAGGGGCCGGCTACGAGCAGTACTTC	CASSPLAGAGYEQYF
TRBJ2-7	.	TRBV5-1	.	TGCGCCAGCTCTCGGACGGTCACCTACAATGAGCAGTACTTC	CASSRTVTYNEQYF
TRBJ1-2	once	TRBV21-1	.	TGTGCCAGCAGCAAAGAAACAGGGGGCTCTGGCTACACCTTC	CASSKETGGSGYTF
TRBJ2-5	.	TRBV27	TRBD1	TGTGCCAGCAGTTTACGGACAGGGGAAGAGACCCAGTACTTC	CASSLRTGEETQYF
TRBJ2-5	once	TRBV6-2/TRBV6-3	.	TGTGCCAGCAGTTACTCGAAGGTTCGGGGGCAGGAGACCCAGTACTTC	CASSYSKVRGQETQYF
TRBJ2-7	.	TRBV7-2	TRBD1	TGTGCCAGCAGCTTAGCGGGTAACAGGGGCGAGCAGTACTTC	CASSLAGNRGEQYF
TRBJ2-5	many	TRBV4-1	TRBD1	TGCGCCAGCAGCCGACAGGGAGAGACCCAGTACTTC	CASSRQGETQYF
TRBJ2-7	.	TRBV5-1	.	TGCGCCAGCAGCTCAACCGGGGACAACTACGAGCAGTACTTC	CASSSTGDNYEQYF
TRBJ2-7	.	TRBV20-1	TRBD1	TGCAGTGCTAGGGGGACAGGGGTCGACTACGAGCAGTACTTC	CSARGTGVDYEQYF
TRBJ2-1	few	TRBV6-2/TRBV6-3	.	TGTGCCAGCAGTTATTCTAGCGCCAATGAGCAGTTCTTC	CASSYSSANEQFF
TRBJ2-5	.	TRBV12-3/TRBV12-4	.	TGTGCCAGCAGCTGGACTGCAAAAGAGACCCAGTACTTC	CASSWTAKETQYF
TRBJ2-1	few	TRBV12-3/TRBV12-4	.	TGTGCCAGCAGTGTAGCCCCAAACCATGAGCAGTTCTTC	CASSVAPNHEQFF
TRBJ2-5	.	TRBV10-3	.	TGTGCCATCAGTGACGGGCAGGCCCAAGAGACCCAGTACTTC	CAISDGQAQETQYF
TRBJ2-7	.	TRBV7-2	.	TGTGCCAGCAGCTTAGCGCGGGACAGAAACTCCGAGCAGTACTTC	CASSLARDRNSEQYF
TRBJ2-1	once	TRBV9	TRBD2	TGTGCCAGCAGCGGGTACGCTAGCGGGGGTTTCTACAATGAGCAGTTCTTC	CASSGYASGGFYNEQFF
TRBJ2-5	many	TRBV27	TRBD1	TGTGCCAGCAGTTTATCAGGGACAGGGAGGGAGACCCAGTACTTC	CASSLSGTGRETQYF
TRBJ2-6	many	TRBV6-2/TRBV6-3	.	TGTGCCAGCAGTTATACTGGGGCCAACGTCCTGACTTTC	CASSYTGANVLTF
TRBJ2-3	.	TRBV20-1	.	TGCAGTGCTAGTGGGGGTAGAGGGGGAGCAGATACGCAGTATTTT	CSASGGRGGADTQYF
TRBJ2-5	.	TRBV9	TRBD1	TGTGCCAGCAGCGCGGGACAGGGTTCAGAGACCCAGTACTTC	CASSAGQGSETQYF
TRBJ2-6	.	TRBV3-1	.	TGTGCCAGTGCAACATCTAGCAACGTCCTGACTTTC	CASATSSNVLTF
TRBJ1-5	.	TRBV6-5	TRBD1	TGTGCCAGCAGCCTGGACAGGGAAATTCAGCCCCAGCATTTT	CASSLDREIQPQHF
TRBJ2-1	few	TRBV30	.	TGTGCCTGGAGTGTAGACTACAATGAGCAGTTCTTC	CAWSVDYNEQFF
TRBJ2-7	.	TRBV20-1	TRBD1	TGCAGTGCCCGGACAGGGTATCACGAGCAGTACTTC	CSARTGYHEQYF
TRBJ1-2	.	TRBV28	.	TGTGCCAGCAGTTTTACAGGGACTACCTATGGCTACACCTTC	CASSFTGTTYGYTF
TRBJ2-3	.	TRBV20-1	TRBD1	TGCAGTGCTAGAGACCCCTTGCAGGGGGATTACACAGATATGCAGTATTTT	CSARDPLQGDYTDMQYF
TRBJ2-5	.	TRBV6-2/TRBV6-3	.	TGTGCCAGCAGTTACTCCGAGGCTGGCACGAAGCAGTACTTC	CASSYSEAGTKQYF
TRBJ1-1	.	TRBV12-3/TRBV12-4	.	TGTGCCAGCAGTGGTCCAGGAGACAGCTATTTTGAAGCTTTCTTT	CASSGPGDSYFEAFF
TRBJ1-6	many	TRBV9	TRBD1	TGTGCCAGCAGCGTAGGGGACAGGGGGCCTAATTCACCCCTCCACTTT	CASSVGDRGPNSPLHF
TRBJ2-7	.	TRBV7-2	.	TGTGCCAGCAGCAAGGGAGGAAATGACAATGAGCAGTACTTC	CASSKGGNDNEQYF
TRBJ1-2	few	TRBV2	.	TGTGCCAGCAGTGAAGGGGAGTTCGGCTACACCTTC	CASSEGEFGYTF
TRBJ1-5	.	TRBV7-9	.	TGTGCCAGCACCACGGGCGGCAGCAATCAGCCCCAGCATTTT	CASTTGGSNQPQHF
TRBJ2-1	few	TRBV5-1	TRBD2	TGCGCCAGCAGCTTTGAACGGGGGGCCTACAATGAGCAGTTCTTC	CASSFERGAYNEQFF
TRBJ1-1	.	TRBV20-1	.	TGCAGTGCTAGAGAACTCACCGGGCCGAACACTGAAGCTTTCTTT	CSARELTGPNTEAFF
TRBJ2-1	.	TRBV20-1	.	TGCAGTGCTAGAGATTTGGGAGGGGGCCCCTACAATGAGCAGTTCTTC	CSARDLGGGPYNEQFF
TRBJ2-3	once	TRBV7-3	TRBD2	TGTGCCAGCAGCTTAAGGCCAGCGGGGAGAAGCACAGATACGCAGTATTTT	CASSLRPAGRSTDTQYF
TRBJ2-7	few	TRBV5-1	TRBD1	TGCGCCAGCAGCCTCGAATGGACAGGGGGGGAGCAGTACTTC	CASSLEWTGGEQYF
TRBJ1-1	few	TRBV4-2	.	TGTGCCAGCAGGCCTCCTGGACTGAACACTGAAGCTTTCTTT	CASRPPGLNTEAFF
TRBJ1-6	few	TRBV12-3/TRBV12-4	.	TGTGCCAGCAGCCGGACGGCGGGGGCGACCTATAATTCACCCCTCCACTTT	CASSRTAGATYNSPLHF
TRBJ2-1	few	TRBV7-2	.	TGTGCCAGCAGCTTCGTGGGAGGTGGGCAGTTCTTC	CASSFVGGGQFF
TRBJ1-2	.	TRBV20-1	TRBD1	TGCAGTGCTCGTGACACAGGGGGCGACCTCTATGGCTACACCTTC	CSARDTGGDLYGYTF
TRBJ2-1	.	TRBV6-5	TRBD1	TGTGCCAGCAGTTTGGCCGTTACCCGGACAGGCCCAAATGAGCAGTTCTTC	CASSLAVTRTGPNEQFF
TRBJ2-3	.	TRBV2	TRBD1	TGTGCCAGCAGTGCGGACAGGATCAGCACAGATACGCAGTATTTT	CASSADRISTDTQYF
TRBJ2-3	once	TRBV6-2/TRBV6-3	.	TGTGCCAGCACCTCGGCCACAGATACGCAGTATTTT	CASTSATDTQYF
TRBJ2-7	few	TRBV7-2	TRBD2	TGTGCCAGCAGCTTAGAAGCTAGCGGGGGGTTCAGAGAGCAGTACTTC	CASSLEASGGFREQYF
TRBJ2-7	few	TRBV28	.	TGTGCCAGCAGTTCCGGACCCACTGAGCCCTACGAGCAGTACTTC	CASSSGPTEPYEQYF
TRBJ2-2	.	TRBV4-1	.	TGCGCCAGCAGCCAACAGACAGCGAACACCGGGGAGCTGTTTTTT	CASSQQTANTGELFF
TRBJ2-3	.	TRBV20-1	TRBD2	TGCAGTGCCCATGGGACTAGCGGGAGCGGTGTAGATACGCAGTATTTT	CSAHGTSGSGVDTQYF
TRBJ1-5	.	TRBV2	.	TGTGCCAGCAGTGAAGTTCGGGGTTCCAATCAGCCCCAGCATTTT	CASSEVRGSNQPQHF
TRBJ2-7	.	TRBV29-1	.	TGCAGCATGCTGCGGGGACGAAGGACATCGTACGAGCAGTACTTC	CSMLRGRRTSYEQYF
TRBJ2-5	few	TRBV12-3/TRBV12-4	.	TGTGCCGGCAGTTTAGGTGCACCGGAGACCCAGTACTTC	CAGSLGAPETQYF
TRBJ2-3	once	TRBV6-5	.	TGTGCCAGCAGTTACGTATCGGAGGCGGATATAAGCACAGATACGCAGTATTTT	CASSYVSEADISTDTQYF
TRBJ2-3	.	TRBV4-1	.	TGCGCCAGCAGCCAAGGAGGCTTCATCACAGATACGCAGTATTTT	CASSQGGFITDTQYF
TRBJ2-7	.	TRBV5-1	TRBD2	TGCGCCAGCAGCTTGGTCGGGGGGTCTGTGGACGAGCAGTACTTC	CASSLVGGSVDEQYF
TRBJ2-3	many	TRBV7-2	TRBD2	TGTGCCAGCAGTCCCGGACTAGCCACAGATACGCAGTATTTT	CASSPGLATDTQYF
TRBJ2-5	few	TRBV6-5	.	TGTGCCAGCAGTTATATGGAGACCCAGTACTTC	CASSYMETQYF
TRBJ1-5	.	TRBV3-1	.	TGTGCCAGCAGCCCCGGCGGGGGGACTCAGCCCCAGCATTTT	CASSPGGGTQPQHF
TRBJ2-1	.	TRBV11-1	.	TGTGCCAGCAGCTTCCAGGTAACCTGGAGGAATGAGCAGTTCTTC	CASSFQVTWRNEQFF
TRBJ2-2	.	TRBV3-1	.	TGTGCCAGCAGCCAATTGAGTGACACCGGGGAGCTGTTTTTT	CASSQLSDTGELFF